A single sample gave rise to the 18 T cell receptor beta chains below, sequenced in a study of blood T cell repertoires in COVID-19. TCRdb keeps only in-frame clones here, not all; method: immunoSEQ multiplex PCR. The sample holds 280,000 or so clones; approximately 89% are singletons and the top ten take roughly 6.9%. Sequenced sample: peripheral blood. Every receptor here comes from a woman in her thirties who had recovered from COVID-19.

V and J are TRBV6-6 and TRBJ1-5; 9 bases agree with TRBD1. The CDR3 contains 16 residues. V shed 5 bases and J 0 bases; nucleotides not matched to a gene: 5. The germline V gene has CDR1 MNHNY and CDR2 SVGAGI (reference sequence). The CDR3 loop reads CASSPGQGNSNQPQHF. Written as DNA, the CDR3 is TGTGCCAGCAGTCCGGGACAGGGTAATAGCAATCAGCCCCAGCATTTT.

The sample holds a few counts of this clone. The chain uses TRBV20-1 and TRBJ2-1; 9 bases match TRBD1. With 3 bases clipped from V and 5 bases from J, the junction kept 8 bases outside the gene matches. CDR1 is DFQATT and CDR2 is SNEGSKA in the germline V gene (reference sequence). The CDR3 has 15 residues. The CDR3, as DNA: TGCAGTGCTAGTAGTCCCGGGACAGGGAACAATGAGCAGTTCTTC. Its translation is CSASSPGTGNNEQFF.

The rearrangement uses TRBV4-1 and TRBJ2-7, with 7 nucleotides matching TRBD1. Germline-derived CDR1 and CDR2 are MGHRA and YSYEKL. V lost 4 bases, J lost 3 bases, and 6 bases stayed unmatched. This CDR3 contains 14 residues. CDR3 DNA: TGCGCCAGCAGCCTTAAATCAGGGGGCTACGAGCAGTACTTC. This encodes CASSLKSGGYEQYF.

This clone was counted once. This sequence joins TRBV6-1 and TRBJ2-5, with 9 bases identical to TRBD1. V gave up 3 bases and J gave up 5 bases; unmatched junction bases: 7. Germline V CDR1 and CDR2: MNHNS, SASEGT. The CDR3 spans 15 residues. In DNA, the CDR3 is TGTGCCAGCAGTGACCGGGACAGGGTAGGCGAGACCCAGTACTTC. This sequence encodes CASSDRDRVGETQYF.

With respect to this clone: The same CDR3 is also encoded by other DNA sequences in this sample. The gene calls are TRBV5-1 and TRBJ2-7; D remains ambiguous. Germline V gene sequence: CDR1 SGHRS, CDR2 YFSETQ. Trimming left V 0 bases short and J 2 bases short, with 6 bases between. The CDR3 covers 13 residues. CDR3 sequence reads: CASSLGSTYEQYF. In DNA form, the CDR3 reads TGCGCCAGCAGCTTGGGGTCTACCTACGAGCAGTACTTC. Filled out from reference TRBV5-1 and TRBJ2-7, the complete variable domain reads KAGVTQTPRYLIKTRGQQVTLSCSPISGHRSVSWYQQTPGQGLQFLFEYFSETQRNKGNFPGRFSGRQFSNSRSEMNVSTLELGDSALYLCASSLGSTYEQYFGPGTRLTVT.

The chain has TRBV6-1 and TRBJ2-5; 7 bases map to TRBD2. J lost 0 bases, V lost 0 bases, and 7 bases had no gene match. CDR3 length equals 17 residues. In germline, CDR1 is MNHNS, CDR2 SASEGT. The CDR3 spells CASSEASLAAYQETQYF. CDR3 nucleotide sequence: TGTGCCAGCAGTGAAGCGTCCCTAGCGGCGTACCAAGAGACCCAGTACTTC.

V is TRBV27 and J is TRBJ2-7; 7 positions match TRBD1. The CDR3 loop spans 9 amino acids. V was clipped by 8 bases and J by 9 bases; unmatched bases: 1. Per germline, CDR1 MNHEY and CDR2 SMNVEV (reference sequence). The CDR3 region is CASDRVQYF. Written as DNA, the CDR3 is TGTGCCAGCGACAGGGTGCAGTACTTC.

The chain joins TRBV19 to TRBJ2-1; 8 nucleotides line up with TRBD2. The CDR3 loop spans 13 amino acids. V was clipped by 7 bases and J by 4 bases; unmatched bases: 3. Germline loops: CDR1 LNHDA, CDR2 SQIVND (reference sequence). This chain's CDR3 is CASKAGAYNEQFF. CDR3 in DNA: TGTGCCAGTAAAGCGGGGGCTTACAATGAGCAGTTCTTC.

V gene TRBV3-1 (or the pseudogene TRBV3-2) combines with J gene TRBJ2-1; D perhaps matches TRBD2 (6 bases). The CDR3 is made up of 15 amino acids. V shed 3 bases and J shed 6 bases, with 15 bases lying between them. Per the germline V gene, CDR1 is LGHDT and CDR2 is YNNKEL (reference sequence). CDR3 coding DNA: TGTGCCAGCAGCCAGGACCCGGGACTGCTCAATGAGCAGTTCTTC. It specifies CASSQDPGLLNEQFF.

The J gene is TRBJ1-1, the V gene TRBV10-3; 10 bases align to TRBD1. The CDR3 loop spans 13 amino acids. CDR1 is ENHRY and CDR2 is SYGVKD in the germline V gene. V shed 7 bases, J shed 5 bases, and the junction held 4 bases outside the gene matches. CDR3 sequence: CAIKGQGRTEAFF. The CDR3 nucleotides read TGTGCCATCAAGGGACAGGGGAGGACTGAAGCTTTCTTT.

This clone has only one observation. This chain links TRBV7-2 with TRBJ1-2; D is possibly TRBD1 (5 bases). Germline V CDR1 and CDR2: SGHTA, FQGNSA. The CDR3 spans 13 residues. Trimming took off 1 base at V and 8 bases at J, with 11 bases between the two ends. As DNA, the CDR3 is TGTGCCAGCAGCTTAGGGCCCGGGGGGGGCTACACCTTC. Translation: CASSLGPGGGYTF.

The gene calls are TRBV18 and TRBJ1-2; no reliable D call. The CDR3 consists of 14 residues. CDR1 is KGHSH, CDR2 LQKENI, per germline. V lost 2 bases and J 4 bases, leaving 11 bases between the germline ends. In nucleotides, the CDR3 is TGTGCCAGCTCACCAAGGGAGGCAGCCTATGGCTACACCTTC. This encodes CASSPREAAYGYTF.

The chain joins TRBV4-3 to TRBJ2-5; possibly TRBD2 for D (6 bases). From germline, CDR1 is LGHNA and CDR2 YSLEER. The CDR3 length is 17 residues. V was shortened by 1 base and J by 2 bases, with 17 bases between the two germline ends. In DNA form, the CDR3 reads TGCGCCAGCAGCCAAGCGCCGACGAGGAGGGGACAAGAGACCCAGTACTTC. Translated, it gives CASSQAPTRRGQETQYF.

The chain joins TRBV6-5 to TRBJ1-3; D unclear. V lost 7 bases and J lost 0, with 10 bases in between. The CDR3 totals 14 residues. Germline V gives CDR1 MNHEY, CDR2 SVGAGI. The CDR3 reads CASISVTSGNTIYF. CDR3 sequence (DNA): TGTGCCAGCATAAGCGTAACCTCTGGAAACACCATATATTTT.

This rearrangement joins TRBV7-2 to TRBJ2-2, with D perhaps TRBD1 (5 bases). V shed 2 bases and J shed 1 base, with 8 bases lying between them. Looked up from germline, CDR1 is SGHTA and CDR2 is FQGNSA. This CDR3 has 15 amino acids. The CDR3 region has the DNA TGTGCCAGCAGCTTATTTACAGGGAACACCGGGGAGCTGTTTTTT. Translated, it gives CASSLFTGNTGELFF.

The V call is TRBV7-9, the J call TRBJ2-7; 9 nucleotides agree with TRBD2. The CDR3 has 14 residues. CDR1 and CDR2 from the germline V gene are SEHNR and FQNEAQ (reference sequence). The ends lost 5 bases at V and 2 bases at J; junction bases unmatched: 4. The CDR3 loop reads CASSPGTSTYEQYF. The CDR3 nucleotides read TGTGCCAGCAGCCCCGGGACTAGCACCTACGAGCAGTACTTC.

The rearrangement joins TRBV28 to TRBJ2-2; 9 bases agree with TRBD1. There are 17 residues in the CDR3. CDR1 is MDHEN and CDR2 is SYDVKM in the germline V gene. V was pared by 8 bases and J by 6 bases, with 16 bases of the junction left unmatched. The CDR3 spells CASGTGGAGGRAGELFF. The CDR3 bases are TGTGCCAGCGGAACAGGGGGCGCAGGCGGTCGCGCCGGGGAGCTGTTTTTT.

The gene calls are TRBV18 and TRBJ2-7; 7 bases are a match to TRBD2. The CDR3 is made up of 13 amino acids. After removal of 3 bases from V and 5 bases from J, the junction contained 4 bases not matched to a gene. Germline V CDR1 and CDR2: KGHSH, LQKENI. The CDR3, as DNA: TGTGCCAGCTCACCGGGAGGGACGGACGAGCAGTACTTC. It encodes CASSPGGTDEQYF.